The source of this TCR beta chain is a study of blood T cells in healthy people across ages. Study-wide points: The long-lived group displayed more naive CD4+ cells, plus higher diversity, than the aged donors did. The unsorted PBMCs prevented any conclusive comparison of naive versus antigen-experienced cells.

This CDR3 spans 16 amino acids. Germline CDR1 is LGHDT and CDR2 is YNNKEL (reference sequence). The J segment lost 0 bases and the V segment lost 6 bases, leaving 5 bases of the junction unmatched. Regarding this clonotype: The antigen is unknown.

A second PCR, run for 7 to 11 cycles, used a sample-barcoded 5' primer plus a J-beta primer mix. TCRdb passed the 5' RACE reads through MiXCR, listing each CDR3 protein once. Of roughly 720,000 distinct CDR3 sequences in the sample, around half are singletons; the top ten hold about 42%. All donors came from Russia, were Caucasian and healthy, and spanned ages roughly 6 to 100. The sequencing input was blood. The TCR comes from a man aged 80 or over in good health. The V call is TRBV3-1, the J call TRBJ2-2; 9 bases agree with TRBD1. For the CDR3, the DNA is TGTGCCAGCAGGGGACAGGGAATCGCGAACACCGGGGAGCTGTTTTTT. This encodes CASRGQGIANTGELFF.